The present T cell receptor beta chain was sequenced within a study of shared clonotypes between healthy human individuals. Assay: immunoSEQ multiplex PCR; the TCRdb copy retains only in-frame clones and omits some. The top ten hold approximately 1.7% of the sample, which has approximately 740,000 clones, over 65% seen once. The CDR3 is made up of 13 amino acids. V gave up 5 bases and J gave up 3 bases; unmatched junction bases: 3. Looked up from germline, CDR1 is SGHRS and CDR2 is YFSETQ. The sequence was collected from a woman younger than 45 in good health. Sequencing was done on a sample of memory CD4+ T cells sorted from blood. Subset given: CD45RA-negative fraction. The rearrangement joins TRBV5-1 to TRBJ2-5; 8 positions agree with TRBD2. In DNA, the CDR3 is TGCGCCAGCAGGGAACTAGCGGAAGAGACCCAGTACTTC. Its protein product is CASRELAEETQYF.